This T cell receptor (beta chain) was profiled in a study of T cell repertoires in cytomegalovirus infection. Study details: Indicated by public TCR beta signatures were CMV infection and matching HLA type.

On this clonotype: What it binds is unknown.

V was trimmed by 6 bases and J by 4 bases, leaving 12 bases between them. This CDR3 comprises 13 residues. Germline V gives CDR1 MDHEN, CDR2 SYDVKM. Study results and limitations: CMV-specific TCR beta clonotypes restricted by HLA-C were the ones dominating the ex vivo response. Cumulative public TCR beta family frequency identified carriers of CMV plus the relevant HLA.

TCRdb re-analysed the reads in MiXCR, keeping a single row per CDR3 protein. Of a few hundred thousand distinct CDR3 sequences listed, roughly 43% are singletons. Sequencing was performed on cultured PBMCs, taken from culture after CMV antigen stimulation. V and J are TRBV28 and TRBJ1-2, with D perhaps matching TRBD1 (5 bases). The TCR originated in a human donor in good health (CMV status not recorded). Some clones in this sample may be carry-over from other donors' samples. The DNA for the CDR3 is TGTGCCAGCAGCGGGGACTTCCTCTATGGCTACACCTTC. Translated, it gives CASSGDFLYGYTF.